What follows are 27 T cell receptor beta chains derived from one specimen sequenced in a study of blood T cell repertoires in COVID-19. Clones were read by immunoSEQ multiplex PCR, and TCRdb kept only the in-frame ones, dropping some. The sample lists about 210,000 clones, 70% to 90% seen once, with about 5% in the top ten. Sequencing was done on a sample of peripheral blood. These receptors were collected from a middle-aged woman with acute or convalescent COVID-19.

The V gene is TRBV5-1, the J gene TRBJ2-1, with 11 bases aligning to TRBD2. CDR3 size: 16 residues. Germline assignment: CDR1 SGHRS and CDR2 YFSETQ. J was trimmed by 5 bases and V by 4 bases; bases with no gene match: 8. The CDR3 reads CASSEVVAGGHNEQFF. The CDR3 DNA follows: TGCGCCAGCAGCGAGGTAGTAGCGGGGGGGCACAATGAGCAGTTCTTC.

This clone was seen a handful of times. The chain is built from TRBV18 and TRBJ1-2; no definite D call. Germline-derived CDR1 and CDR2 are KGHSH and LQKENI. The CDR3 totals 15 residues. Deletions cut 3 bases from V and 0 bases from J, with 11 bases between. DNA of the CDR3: TGTGCCAGCTCACCCCGAGGAACTACTAACTATGGCTACACCTTC. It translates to CASSPRGTTNYGYTF.

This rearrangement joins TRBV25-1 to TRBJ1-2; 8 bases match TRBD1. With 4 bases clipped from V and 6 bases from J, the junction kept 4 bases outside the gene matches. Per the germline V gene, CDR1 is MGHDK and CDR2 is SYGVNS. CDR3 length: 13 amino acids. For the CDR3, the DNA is TGTGCCAGCAGTGTCGCAGGGGGCGATGGCTACACCTTC. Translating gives CASSVAGGDGYTF.

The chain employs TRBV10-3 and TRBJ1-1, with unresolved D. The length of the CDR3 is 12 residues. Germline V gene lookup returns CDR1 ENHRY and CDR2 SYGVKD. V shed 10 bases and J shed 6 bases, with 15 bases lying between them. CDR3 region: CATTSAEAEAFF. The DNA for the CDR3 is TGTGCCACGACCTCGGCGGAGGCTGAAGCTTTCTTT.

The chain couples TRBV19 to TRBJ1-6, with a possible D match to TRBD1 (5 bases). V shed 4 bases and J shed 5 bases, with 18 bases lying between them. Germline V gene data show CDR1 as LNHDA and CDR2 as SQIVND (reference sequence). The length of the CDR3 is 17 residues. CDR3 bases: TGTGCCAGTAGTAGCCGACAGACCCCATGGGATAATTCACCCCTCCACTTT. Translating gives CASSSRQTPWDNSPLHF.

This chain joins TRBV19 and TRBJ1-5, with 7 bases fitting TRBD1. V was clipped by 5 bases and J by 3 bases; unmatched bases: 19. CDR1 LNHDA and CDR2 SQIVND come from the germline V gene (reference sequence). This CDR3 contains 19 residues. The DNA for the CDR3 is TGTGCCAGTAGTCTCTACCGGCCTGGGACAGAAAGCAACAATCAGCCCCAGCATTTT. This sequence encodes CASSLYRPGTESNNQPQHF.

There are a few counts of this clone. Here the CDR3 DNA reads TGTGCCAGTAGTATAGATCGGACTAGGGGGTTGGATACGCAGTATTTT. This codes for CASSIDRTRGLDTQYF. V usage is TRBV19 and J usage is TRBJ2-3; tentatively, D is TRBD2 (7 bases). There are 16 residues in the CDR3. The V end lost 0 bases, the J end lost 6 bases, and 16 bases lay between the germline ends. The germline V gene encodes CDR1 LNHDA and CDR2 SQIVND (reference sequence).

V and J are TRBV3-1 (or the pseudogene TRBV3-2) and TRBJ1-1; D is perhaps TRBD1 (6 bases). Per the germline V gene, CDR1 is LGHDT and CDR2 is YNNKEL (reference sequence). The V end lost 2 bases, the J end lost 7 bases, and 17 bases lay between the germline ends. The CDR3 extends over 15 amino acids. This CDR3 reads CASSQTPGRGSEAFF. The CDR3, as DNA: TGTGCCAGCAGCCAAACCCCTGGAAGGGGGAGTGAAGCTTTCTTT.

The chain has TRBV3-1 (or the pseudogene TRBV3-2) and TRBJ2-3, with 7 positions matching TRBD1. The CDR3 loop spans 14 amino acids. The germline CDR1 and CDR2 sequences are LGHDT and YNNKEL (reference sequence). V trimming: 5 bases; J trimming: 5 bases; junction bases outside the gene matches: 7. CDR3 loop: CASSYRDSGDTQYF. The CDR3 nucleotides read TGTGCCAGCAGCTACCGGGACAGCGGAGATACGCAGTATTTT.

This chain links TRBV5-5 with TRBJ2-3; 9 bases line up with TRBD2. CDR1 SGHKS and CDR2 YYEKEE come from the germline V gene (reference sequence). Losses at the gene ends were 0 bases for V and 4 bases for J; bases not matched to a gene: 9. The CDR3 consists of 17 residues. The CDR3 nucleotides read TGTGCCAGCAGCTTGGCCCGGCGGGGGGGCTATGCAGATACGCAGTATTTT. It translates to CASSLARRGGYADTQYF.

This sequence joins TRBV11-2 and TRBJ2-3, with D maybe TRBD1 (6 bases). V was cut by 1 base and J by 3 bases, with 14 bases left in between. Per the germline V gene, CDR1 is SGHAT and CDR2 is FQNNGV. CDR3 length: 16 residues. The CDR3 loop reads CASSLVTGLGTDTQYF. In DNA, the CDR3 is TGTGCCAGCAGCTTAGTAACAGGGTTAGGTACAGATACGCAGTATTTT.

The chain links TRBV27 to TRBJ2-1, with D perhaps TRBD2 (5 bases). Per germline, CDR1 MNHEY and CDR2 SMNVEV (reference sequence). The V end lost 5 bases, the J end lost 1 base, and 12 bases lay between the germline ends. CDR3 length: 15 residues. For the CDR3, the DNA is TGTGCCAGCAGTCGGGGATGGACGTCCTACAATGAGCAGTTCTTC. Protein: CASSRGWTSYNEQFF.

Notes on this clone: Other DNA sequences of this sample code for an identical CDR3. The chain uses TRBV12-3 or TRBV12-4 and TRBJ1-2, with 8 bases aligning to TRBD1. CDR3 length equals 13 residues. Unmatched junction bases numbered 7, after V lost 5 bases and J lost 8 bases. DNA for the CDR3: TGTGCCAGCAGTGGTCAGGGGGCTGGGGGCTACACCTTC. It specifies CASSGQGAGGYTF.

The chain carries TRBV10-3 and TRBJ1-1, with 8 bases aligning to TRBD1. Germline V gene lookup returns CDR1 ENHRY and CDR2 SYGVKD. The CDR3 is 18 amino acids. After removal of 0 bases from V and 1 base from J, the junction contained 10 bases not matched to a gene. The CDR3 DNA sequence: TGTGCCATCAGTGAGTCGGGGGGGGCCGGGACAGGGAACACTGAAGCTTTCTTT. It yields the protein CAISESGGAGTGNTEAFF.

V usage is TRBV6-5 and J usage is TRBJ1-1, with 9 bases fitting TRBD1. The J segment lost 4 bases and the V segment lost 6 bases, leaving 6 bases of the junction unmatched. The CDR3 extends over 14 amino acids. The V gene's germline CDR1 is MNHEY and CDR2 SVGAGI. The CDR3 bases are TGTGCCAGCAGCCCGACAGGGGGTCCCACTGAAGCTTTCTTT. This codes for CASSPTGGPTEAFF.

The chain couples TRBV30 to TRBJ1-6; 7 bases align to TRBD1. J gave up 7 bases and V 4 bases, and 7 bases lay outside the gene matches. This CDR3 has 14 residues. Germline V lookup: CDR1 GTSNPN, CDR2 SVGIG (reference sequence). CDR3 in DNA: TGTGCCTGGACGTTGGGACAGTCGAATTCACCCCTCCACTTT. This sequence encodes CAWTLGQSNSPLHF.

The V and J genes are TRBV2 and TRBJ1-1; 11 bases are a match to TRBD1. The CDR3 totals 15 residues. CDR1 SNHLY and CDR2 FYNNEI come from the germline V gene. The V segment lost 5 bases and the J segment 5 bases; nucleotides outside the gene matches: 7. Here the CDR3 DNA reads TGTGCCAGCAGTCGGGACAGGGGGACTGGTACTGAAGCTTTCTTT. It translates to CASSRDRGTGTEAFF.

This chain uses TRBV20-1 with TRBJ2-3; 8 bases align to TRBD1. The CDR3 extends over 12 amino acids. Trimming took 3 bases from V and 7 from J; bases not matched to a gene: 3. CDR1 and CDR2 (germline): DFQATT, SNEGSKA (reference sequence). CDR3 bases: TGCAGTGCTAGTGGACAGGGAAATACGCAGTATTTT. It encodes CSASGQGNTQYF.

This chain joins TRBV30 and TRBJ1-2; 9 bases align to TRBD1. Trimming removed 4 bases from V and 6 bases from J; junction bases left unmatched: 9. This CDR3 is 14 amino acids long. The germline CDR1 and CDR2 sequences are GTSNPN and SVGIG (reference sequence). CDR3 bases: TGTGCCTGGACTGTTTTTAGGACAGGGGATGGCTACACCTTC. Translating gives CAWTVFRTGDGYTF.

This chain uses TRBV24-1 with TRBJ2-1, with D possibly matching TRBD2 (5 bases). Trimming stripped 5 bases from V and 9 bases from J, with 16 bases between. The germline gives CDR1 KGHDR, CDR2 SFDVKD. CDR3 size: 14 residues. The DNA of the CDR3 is TGTGCCACCAGTGCAACGGGGAGAAGAGGTGAGCAGTTCTTC. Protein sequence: CATSATGRRGEQFF.

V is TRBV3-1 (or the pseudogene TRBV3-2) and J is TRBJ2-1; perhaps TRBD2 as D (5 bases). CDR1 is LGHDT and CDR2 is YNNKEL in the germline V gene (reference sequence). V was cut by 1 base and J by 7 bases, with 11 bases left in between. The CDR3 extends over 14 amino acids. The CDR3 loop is CASSQGEIGNEQFF. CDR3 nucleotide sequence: TGTGCCAGCAGCCAAGGGGAGATCGGGAATGAGCAGTTCTTC.

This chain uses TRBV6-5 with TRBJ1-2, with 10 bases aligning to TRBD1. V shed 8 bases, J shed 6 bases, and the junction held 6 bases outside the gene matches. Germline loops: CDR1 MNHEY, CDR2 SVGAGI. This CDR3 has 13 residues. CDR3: CASYQGQGNGYTF. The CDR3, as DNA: TGTGCCAGCTACCAGGGACAGGGGAATGGCTACACCTTC.

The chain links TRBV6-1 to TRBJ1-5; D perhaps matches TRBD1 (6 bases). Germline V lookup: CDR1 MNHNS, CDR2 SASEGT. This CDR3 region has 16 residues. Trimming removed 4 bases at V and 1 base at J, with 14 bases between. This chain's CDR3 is CASSATGYRSNQPQHF. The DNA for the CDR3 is TGTGCCAGCAGTGCTACAGGGTATCGGAGCAATCAGCCCCAGCATTTT.

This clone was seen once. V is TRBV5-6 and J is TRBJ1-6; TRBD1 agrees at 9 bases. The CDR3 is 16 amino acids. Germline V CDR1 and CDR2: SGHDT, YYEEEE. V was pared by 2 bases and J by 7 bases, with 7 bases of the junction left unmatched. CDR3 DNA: TGTGCCAGCAGCTTCTGGGACAGGGCTGTGAATTCACCCCTCCACTTT. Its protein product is CASSFWDRAVNSPLHF.

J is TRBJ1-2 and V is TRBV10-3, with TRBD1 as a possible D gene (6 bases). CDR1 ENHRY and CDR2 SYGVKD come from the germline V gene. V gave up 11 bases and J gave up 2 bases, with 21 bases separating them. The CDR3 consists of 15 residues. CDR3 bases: TGTGCCGTTGGGGGCAGCTGGTCAATAAACTATGGCTACACCTTC. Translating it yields CAVGGSWSINYGYTF.

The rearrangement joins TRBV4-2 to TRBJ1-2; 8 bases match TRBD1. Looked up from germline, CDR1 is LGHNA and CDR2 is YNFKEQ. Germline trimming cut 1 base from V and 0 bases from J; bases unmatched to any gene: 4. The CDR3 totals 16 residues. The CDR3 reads CASSQVGTGPNYGYTF. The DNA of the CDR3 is TGTGCCAGCAGCCAAGTGGGGACAGGCCCTAACTATGGCTACACCTTC.

CDR3 in amino acids: CASSANPGLAGWDTQYF. Here the CDR3 DNA reads TGTGCCAGCAGCGCCAACCCGGGACTAGCGGGGTGGGATACGCAGTATTTT. This chain uses TRBV11-2 with TRBJ2-3; 13 bases align to TRBD2. Germline CDR1 and CDR2: SGHAT and FQNNGV. The CDR3 is made up of 17 amino acids. The junction had 11 bases not matched to a gene; V was cut back by 5 bases and J by 6 bases. Variable domain in full (rest from reference TRBV11-2 and TRBJ2-3): EAGVAQSPRYKIIEKRQSVAFWCNPISGHATLYWYQQILGQGPKLLIQFQNNGVVDDSQLPKDRFSAERLKGVDSTLKIQPAKLEDSAVYLCASSANPGLAGWDTQYFGPGTRLTVL.